Listed here are 23 T cell receptor beta chains from one sample, sequenced in a study of beta chain features in type 1 diabetes. Points from the study as a whole: Shortening of TCRB CDR3s, moderate but significant, appeared in all four CD4+ subsets of Type 1 diabetes patients.

Their target antigens are unknown. Reverse transcription of all isolated RNA meant that expressed TCRB transcripts were sequenced. Profiling relied on immunoSEQ multiplex PCR, and the TCRdb table lists in-frame clones only, not all of them. The table has 95,000 to 150,000 clones, 16% seen once. What was sequenced was central memory CD4+ T cells from blood. These TCRs come from a young man with type 1 diabetes.

J is TRBJ2-3 and V is TRBV29-1, with 8 bases lining up with TRBD1. This CDR3 is 13 amino acids long. The V gene's germline CDR1 is SQVTM and CDR2 ANQGSEA. V was pared by 7 bases and J by 2 bases, with 5 bases of the junction left unmatched. The CDR3 protein is CSAETGATDTQYF. The CDR3 coding sequence is TGCAGCGCCGAGACAGGGGCCACAGATACGCAGTATTTT.

V usage is TRBV5-4 and J usage is TRBJ2-1; D unresolved. This CDR3 comprises 13 residues. V was pared by 2 bases and J by 7 bases, with 10 bases between. Germline CDR1 reads SGHNT; CDR2 reads YYREEE (reference sequence). The CDR3 loop reads CASSFSWLNEQFF. Here the CDR3 DNA reads TGTGCCAGCAGCTTTTCTTGGTTGAATGAGCAGTTCTTC.

The V gene is TRBV30, the J gene TRBJ2-1, with D possibly being TRBD1 (5 bases). The V end was cut by 0 bases, the J end by 4 bases, with 22 bases between. Per the germline V gene, CDR1 is GTSNPN and CDR2 is SVGIG (reference sequence). The CDR3 totals 18 residues. Here the CDR3 reads CAWSVRGNRQRPYNEQFF. The CDR3 DNA is TGTGCCTGGAGTGTACGAGGAAATAGACAGAGACCGTACAATGAGCAGTTCTTC.

This sequence joins TRBV5-6 and TRBJ1-6; 7 bases map to TRBD1. With 2 bases clipped from V and 10 bases from J, the junction kept 12 bases outside the gene matches. In germline, CDR1 is SGHDT, CDR2 YYEEEE. CDR3 length: 16 residues. The CDR3 sequence: CASSLRISAGGSPLHF. CDR3 sequence (DNA): TGTGCCAGCAGCTTAAGAATTTCGGCAGGGGGATCACCCCTCCACTTT. The full variable domain, completed using reference TRBV5-6 and TRBJ1-6, is DAGVTQSPTHLIKTRGQQVTLRCSPKSGHDTVSWYQQALGQGPQFIFQYYEEEERQRGNFPDRFSGHQFPNYSSELNVNALLLGDSALYLCASSLRISAGGSPLHFGNGTRLTVT.

V and J are TRBV29-1 and TRBJ1-3; D is uncertain. V shed 7 bases and J shed 0 bases, with 10 bases lying between them. Germline CDR1 and CDR2: SQVTM and ANQGSEA. This CDR3 spans 13 amino acids. The DNA of the CDR3 is TGCAGCGCCATTTATTACTCTGGAAACACCATATATTTT. Encoded protein: CSAIYYSGNTIYF.

The chain couples TRBV5-1 to TRBJ2-3; 10 bases agree with TRBD1. The junction had 9 bases not matched to a gene; V was cut back by 4 bases and J by 4 bases. Germline V gene lookup returns CDR1 SGHRS and CDR2 YFSETQ. The CDR3 contains 16 residues. The DNA of the CDR3 is TGCGCCAGCAGCCCCGGACAGGGGGATGTTGCAGATACGCAGTATTTT. The encoded protein is CASSPGQGDVADTQYF.

The V call is TRBV6-6, the J call TRBJ1-1, with no clear D. V lost 2 bases to trimming and J lost 5 bases, with 12 bases between them. This CDR3 region has 14 residues. Per the germline V gene, CDR1 is MNHNY and CDR2 is SVGAGI (reference sequence). CDR3 protein: CASSYEGWSTEAFF. The CDR3 DNA reads TGTGCCAGCAGTTACGAGGGATGGAGTACTGAAGCTTTCTTT.

CDR3 sequence reads: CASSHYTYDRGYTF. CDR3 bases: TGCGCCAGCAGCCACTACACCTACGACAGGGGCTACACCTTC. The chain recombines TRBV4-3 with TRBJ1-2, with D possibly TRBD1 on 6 matching bases. Trimming took off 3 bases at V and 8 bases at J, with 16 bases between the two ends. The CDR3 totals 14 residues. Germline values: CDR1 LGHNA, CDR2 YSLEER.

The CDR3 loop reads CASSPGSRGEQYF. CDR3 DNA: TGTGCCAGCTCACCAGGTTCGCGGGGCGAGCAGTACTTC. The rearrangement joins TRBV18 to TRBJ2-7; a weak D match, TRBD2 (6 bases). The CDR3 is 13 amino acids. Per the germline V gene, CDR1 is KGHSH and CDR2 is LQKENI. The V and J ends lost 2 bases and 6 bases respectively, with 11 bases between them.

This clone was detected a few times. The chain employs TRBV9 and TRBJ2-3, with D perhaps being TRBD1 or TRBD2 (5 bases each). CDR1 is SGDLS, CDR2 YYNGEE, per germline. This CDR3 spans 16 amino acids. Trimming removed 0 bases at V and 3 bases at J, with 14 bases between. The CDR3 DNA follows: TGTGCCAGCAGCGTAGCTCCGGCAGGGAGAACAGATACGCAGTATTTT. Protein sequence: CASSVAPAGRTDTQYF.

This clone was observed a handful of times. The V gene is TRBV29-1, the J gene TRBJ1-1; D possibly corresponds to TRBD1 (5 bases). Germline loops: CDR1 SQVTM, CDR2 ANQGSEA. The CDR3 is 11 amino acids. The V gene lost 6 bases and the J gene lost 0 bases, with 5 bases spanning the gap. CDR3 nucleotide sequence: TGCAGCGTGGGGGTGAACACTGAAGCTTTCTTT. Translation: CSVGVNTEAFF.

The rearrangement links TRBV7-9 to TRBJ2-1, with D uncertain. CDR1 is SEHNR and CDR2 is FQNEAQ in the germline V gene (reference sequence). CDR3 length: 12 residues. The ends were cut back, 1 base at V and 7 bases at J, with 5 bases in the middle. The CDR3 DNA reads TGTGCCAGCAGCTTAGTAGGGAATGAGCAGTTCTTC. This gives the protein CASSLVGNEQFF.

The chain has TRBV9 and TRBJ1-1; TRBD1 is a possible D gene (6 bases). The CDR3 is 15 residues long. Deletions cut 4 bases from V and 5 bases from J, with 18 bases between. CDR1 and CDR2 from the germline V gene are SGDLS and YYNGEE. The CDR3 here is CASSTPTGGATEAFF. The CDR3 DNA follows: TGTGCCAGCAGCACACCGACAGGTGGGGCTACTGAAGCTTTCTTT.

This clone was seen many times. The chain joins TRBV6-1 to TRBJ2-1; D perhaps matches TRBD1 (6 bases). The CDR3 has 15 amino acids. V was shortened by 3 bases and J by 8 bases, with 17 bases between the two germline ends. Germline CDR1 is MNHNS and CDR2 is SASEGT. The CDR3 region is CASSETGHGLDEQFF. CDR3 bases: TGTGCCAGCAGTGAGACGGGACACGGTTTGGATGAGCAGTTCTTC.

In regard to this clone: No conserved phenylalanine or tryptophan is present at the end of the CDR3, so a read error is the likely explanation. The DNA is left out, because the CDR3 cannot be placed on it with certainty; the CDR3 is given as TCRdb lists it. The chain employs TRBV2 and TRBJ2-4. Counting both end residues, the CDR3 totals 11 amino acids. The V gene's germline CDR1 is SNHLY and CDR2 FYNNEI. The CDR3 is CASSEAGQEAL.

This clone was detected ten times or more. The CDR3 nucleotides read TGTGCCATCAGTGGAACTACCTCTGGGGCCAACGTCCTGACTTTC. It is translated as CAISGTTSGANVLTF. V is TRBV10-3 and J is TRBJ2-6, with D unclear. This CDR3 region has 15 residues. The V gene lost 4 bases and the J gene lost 0 bases, with 7 bases spanning the gap. Germline lookup yields CDR1 ENHRY and CDR2 SYGVKD.

This clone showed up just a few times. This rearrangement joins TRBV28 to TRBJ2-2; 7 bases line up with TRBD2. The CDR3 contains 17 residues. CDR1 is MDHEN, CDR2 SYDVKM, per germline. The ends lost 6 bases at V and 4 bases at J; junction bases unmatched: 14. DNA for the CDR3: TGTGCCAGCAGCCCCGGGTGGCGGGGGAGCTTCACCGGGGAGCTGTTTTTT. Translated, it gives CASSPGWRGSFTGELFF.

This clone has only a few counts. At the DNA level, this CDR3 is encoded by other sequences in the same sample as well. The V and J genes are TRBV29-1 and TRBJ2-2; 7 bases fit TRBD1. This CDR3 is built from 14 residues. With 5 bases clipped from V and 2 bases from J, the junction kept 5 bases outside the gene matches. Looked up from germline, CDR1 is SQVTM and CDR2 is ANQGSEA. The CDR3 region is CSVLWDRNTGELFF. As DNA, the CDR3 is TGCAGCGTTCTCTGGGACAGAAACACCGGGGAGCTGTTTTTT.

In its sample, this clone was seen a few times. The V call is TRBV9, the J call TRBJ1-1, with 9 bases lining up with TRBD1. This CDR3 is 15 amino acids long. Per germline, CDR1 SGDLS and CDR2 YYNGEE. The V and J ends lost 3 bases and 4 bases, in that order; junction bases with no gene match: 7. CDR3 sequence reads: CASSAGQGLGTEAFF. CDR3 nucleotides: TGTGCCAGCAGCGCTGGACAGGGGCTGGGCACTGAAGCTTTCTTT.

The V call is TRBV29-1, the J call TRBJ2-5; D is uncertain. CDR3 length: 13 amino acids. Trimming left V 3 bases short and J 5 bases short, with 13 bases between. Germline V gene lookup returns CDR1 SQVTM and CDR2 ANQGSEA. CDR3 residues: CSVDDLGLETQYF. The CDR3 DNA is TGCAGCGTTGATGACCTAGGTTTGGAGACCCAGTACTTC.

The chain uses TRBV7-9 and TRBJ2-3, with D possibly TRBD2 on 5 matching bases. V gave up 1 base and J gave up 4 bases, with 9 bases separating them. CDR1 is SEHNR and CDR2 is FQNEAQ in the germline V gene (reference sequence). This CDR3 is 14 amino acids long. CDR3 bases: TGTGCCAGCAGCTTAGGTGGAGGCGCAGATACGCAGTATTTT. As protein: CASSLGGGADTQYF.

This clone was counted between two and nine times. The chain combines TRBV11-2 with TRBJ2-5; TRBD2 matches at 9 bases. This CDR3 has 16 amino acids. Germline CDR1 is SGHAT and CDR2 is FQNNGV. Trimming at V came to 5 bases and at J to 5 bases, leaving 12 bases not matched to a gene. The CDR3 region is CASSRGLAGTGETQYF. The CDR3 nucleotides are TGTGCCAGCAGCCGAGGCCTAGCGGGGACTGGGGAGACCCAGTACTTC.

The chain uses TRBV5-1 and TRBJ2-1, with D possibly being TRBD1 (5 bases). Per the germline V gene, CDR1 is SGHRS and CDR2 is YFSETQ. The CDR3 loop spans 14 amino acids. Trimming cost V 0 bases and J 6 bases, with 10 bases left between them. This CDR3 reads CASSLDPGPNEQFF. CDR3 in DNA: TGCGCCAGCAGCTTGGATCCAGGGCCCAATGAGCAGTTCTTC. The complete variable domain, with remaining parts taken from reference TRBV5-1 and TRBJ2-1, reads KAGVTQTPRYLIKTRGQQVTLSCSPISGHRSVSWYQQTPGQGLQFLFEYFSETQRNKGNFPGRFSGRQFSNSRSEMNVSTLELGDSALYLCASSLDPGPNEQFFGPGTRLTVL.